Presented here are 28 T cell receptor beta chains from one specimen sequenced in a study of T cell responses to AZD1222 COVID-19 vaccine. Measured with immunoSEQ multiplex PCR; TCRdb has only the in-frame clones, and not every one. The sample lists 100,000 to 140,000 clones, around nine tenths seen once, with roughly a fifth in the top ten. Sample: peripheral blood, taken on day 0 of AZD1222 vaccination. The source of these receptors is an adult in good health.

The chain joins TRBV21-1 to TRBJ1-2. TRBV21-1 represents a pseudogene. The CDR3 runs to 8 residues. For the CDR3, the DNA is TGTGCCAGCTATGGCTACACCTTC. Translating gives CASYGYTF.

V is TRBV5-4 and J is TRBJ2-6; D uncertain. Looked up from germline, CDR1 is SGHNT and CDR2 is YYREEE (reference sequence). V was shortened by 6 bases and J by 2 bases, with 15 bases between the two germline ends. The CDR3 length is 16 residues. CDR3 DNA: TGTGCCAGCATCCAATCTGTGGGTACTGGGGCCAACGTCCTGACTTTC. It encodes CASIQSVGTGANVLTF.

The chain uses TRBV21-1 and TRBJ1-2. TRBV21-1 is described as a pseudogene. The CDR3 is 17 amino acids. CDR3 sequence reads: CASSNEDLCLGHRGYTF. Written as DNA, the CDR3 is TGTGCCAGCAGCAACGAGGACCTCTGTCTTGGCCACCGTGGCTACACCTTC.

The chain carries TRBV11-3 and TRBJ1-5; TRBD1 is a possible D gene (5 bases). The CDR3 totals 17 residues. V was trimmed by 3 bases and J by 4 bases, leaving 19 bases between them. Germline CDR1 and CDR2: SGHNT and YENEEA. CDR3 nucleotides: TGTGCCAGCAGCTTCCTGGTGAGGGGCTTTCGAAATCAGCCCCAGCATTTT. Its translation is CASSFLVRGFRNQPQHF.

Written as DNA, the CDR3 is TGTGCCACCAAAGGAGCAGGGGCGCCGGCTGAAGCTTTCTTT. This translates into CATKGAGAPAEAFF. This chain uses TRBV2 with TRBJ1-1, with a weak D call TRBD1 (6 bases). Trimming took 10 bases from V and 6 from J, leaving 21 bases between them. CDR1 and CDR2 from the germline V gene are SNHLY and FYNNEI. The CDR3 covers 14 residues.

The chain combines TRBV7-2 with TRBJ2-1; 10 bases match TRBD2. With V trimmed by 1 base and J by 6 bases, 3 bases remained unmatched. The CDR3 has 15 residues. Germline V CDR1 and CDR2: SGHTA, FQGNSA. The CDR3 sequence is CASSLGAGGANEQFF. CDR3 in DNA: TGTGCCAGCAGCTTAGGAGCGGGGGGGGCCAATGAGCAGTTCTTC.

The chain is built from TRBV2 and TRBJ2-7; TRBD1 is a possible D gene (5 bases). Trimming pared 7 bases from V and 6 bases from J, leaving 19 bases between. Germline V gene data show CDR1 as SNHLY and CDR2 as FYNNEI. This CDR3 has 14 amino acids. In nucleotides, the CDR3 is TGTGCCAGCAACCGTGACAGTGGAAGGGGCGAGCAGTACTTC. This encodes CASNRDSGRGEQYF.

The chain has TRBV6-2 or TRBV6-3 and TRBJ2-5; 9 bases are shared with TRBD1. V lost 6 bases and J lost 5; bases outside the gene matches: 10. The CDR3 covers 15 residues. Germline assignment: CDR1 MNHEY and CDR2 SVGEGT. The CDR3 nucleotides are TGTGCCAGCAGCATTGTGAGACAGGGGGGGGAGACCCAGTACTTC. It yields the protein CASSIVRQGGETQYF.

The chain links TRBV6-2 or TRBV6-3 to TRBJ1-6; D is unresolved. V gave up 2 bases and J gave up 3 bases, with 8 bases separating them. The length of the CDR3 is 15 residues. Germline CDR1 is MNHEY and CDR2 is SVGEGT. DNA of the CDR3: TGTGCCAGCAGTTACATGACGGTCTATAATTCACCCCTCCACTTT. Amino acid sequence: CASSYMTVYNSPLHF.

The CDR3: CASSPWRPGQGRPYEQYF. The DNA for the CDR3 is TGTGCCAGCAGCCCCTGGCGACCGGGACAGGGTAGGCCCTACGAGCAGTACTTC. J is TRBJ2-7 and V is TRBV5-8; 9 nucleotides agree with TRBD1. Germline V lookup: CDR1 SGHTS, CDR2 YDEGEE. Trimming at V came to 4 bases and at J to 2 bases, leaving 16 bases not matched to a gene. CDR3 length equals 18 residues. The complete variable domain, with remaining parts taken from reference TRBV5-8 and TRBJ2-7, reads EAGVTQSPTHLIKTRGQQATLRCSPISGHTSVYWYQQALGLGLQFLLWYDEGEERNRGNFPPRFSGRQFPNYSSELNVNALELEDSALYLCASSPWRPGQGRPYEQYFGPGTRLTVT.

CDR3 DNA: TGCAGTGCTAGTAGCCTAACCAGACCCAACACTGAAGCTTTCTTT. Its translation: CSASSLTRPNTEAFF. The V call is TRBV20-1, the J call TRBJ1-1; D unresolved. V dropped 3 bases and J dropped 2 bases, with 16 bases sitting between them. The CDR3 length is 15 residues. Germline CDR1 and CDR2: DFQATT and SNEGSKA (reference sequence).

The V and J genes are TRBV11-2 and TRBJ2-1, with 12 positions matching TRBD2. After removal of 5 bases from V and 5 bases from J, the junction contained 4 bases not matched to a gene. Germline V lookup: CDR1 SGHAT, CDR2 FQNNGV. This CDR3 region has 15 residues. The CDR3 region is CASSPGLAGNNEQFF. The CDR3 nucleotides read TGTGCCAGCAGCCCCGGACTAGCGGGGAACAATGAGCAGTTCTTC.

This clone was counted only a few times. The chain has TRBV15 and TRBJ1-2; 7 bases match TRBD1. The trim removed 4 bases at V and 7 bases at J, leaving 9 bases unmatched. CDR3 length equals 14 residues. In germline, CDR1 is LNHNV, CDR2 YYDKDF (reference sequence). The CDR3 region is CATSTRTTGAGYTF. In DNA form, the CDR3 reads TGTGCCACCAGCACCCGTACAACAGGGGCTGGCTACACCTTC.

The chain has TRBV5-4 and TRBJ1-4, with D unresolved. The length of the CDR3 is 13 residues. V lost 0 bases and J lost 8, with 8 bases in between. Germline V lookup: CDR1 SGHNT, CDR2 YYREEE (reference sequence). The CDR3 sequence is CASSLGFGEKLFF. DNA of the CDR3: TGTGCCAGCAGCTTGGGTTTCGGAGAAAAACTGTTTTTT.

This chain links TRBV6-1 with TRBJ2-5, with D tentatively TRBD1 (6 bases). CDR3 length: 14 residues. CDR1 is MNHNS, CDR2 SASEGT, per germline. V lost 3 bases and J 5 bases, leaving 13 bases between the germline ends. The CDR3, as DNA: TGTGCCAGCAGTGATAGGGACATGAGTGAGACCCAGTACTTC. This encodes CASSDRDMSETQYF.

The chain carries TRBV3-1 (or the pseudogene TRBV3-2) and TRBJ2-7, with D possibly matching TRBD1 (5 bases). Trimming took 4 bases from V and 5 from J, leaving 12 bases between them. Germline V gene data show CDR1 as LGHDT and CDR2 as YNNKEL (reference sequence). The CDR3 runs to 13 residues. The CDR3 DNA reads TGTGCCAGCAGCCTTATCCAGGGCCACGAGCAGTACTTC. Translating gives CASSLIQGHEQYF.

The chain is built from TRBV18 and TRBJ1-5; D is ambiguous. Germline V gene data show CDR1 as KGHSH and CDR2 as LQKENI. V was clipped by 1 base and J by 0 bases, with 7 bases between them. The CDR3 spans 15 residues. CDR3 residues: CASSPQELSNQPQHF. The CDR3 nucleotides are TGTGCCAGCTCACCACAGGAACTTAGCAATCAGCCCCAGCATTTT.

The rearrangement joins TRBV6-2 or TRBV6-3 to TRBJ1-6; 9 nucleotides match TRBD1. The CDR3 is 15 residues long. Losses at the gene ends were 6 bases for V and 7 bases for J; bases not matched to a gene: 7. Per germline, CDR1 MNHEY and CDR2 SVGEGT. CDR3 amino acids: CASSDTGGPNSPLHF. The CDR3 coding sequence is TGTGCCAGCAGCGATACAGGGGGCCCCAATTCACCCCTCCACTTT.

This clone was counted a few times. This chain connects TRBV6-5 to TRBJ1-6; D ambiguous. Germline CDR1 MNHEY, CDR2 SVGAGI. The V end lost 7 bases, the J end lost 0 bases, and 7 bases lay between the germline ends. The CDR3 has 14 amino acids. The CDR3 DNA sequence: TGTGCCAGCACGGGCAGCTCCTATAATTCACCCCTCCACTTT. Translating gives CASTGSSYNSPLHF.

The J gene is TRBJ1-5, the V gene TRBV9; D is perhaps TRBD1 (5 bases). The CDR3 extends over 15 amino acids. V was shortened by 0 bases and J by 3 bases, with 10 bases between the two germline ends. Per the germline V gene, CDR1 is SGDLS and CDR2 is YYNGEE. Here the CDR3 reads CASSVEGANNQPQHF. CDR3 nucleotides: TGTGCCAGCAGCGTAGAAGGGGCCAACAATCAGCCCCAGCATTTT.

V gene TRBV3-1 (or the pseudogene TRBV3-2) combines with J gene TRBJ1-4; D gene uncertain. The CDR3 is made up of 12 amino acids. The germline V and J ends were trimmed by 3 bases and 7 bases, with 6 bases remaining between them. Per germline, CDR1 LGHDT and CDR2 YNNKEL (reference sequence). The CDR3 spells CASSHLAEKLFF. CDR3 nucleotide sequence: TGTGCCAGCAGCCATCTTGCTGAAAAACTGTTTTTT.

This chain uses TRBV4-3 with TRBJ1-6; D might be TRBD1 (5 bases). Trimming took off 0 bases at V and 10 bases at J, with 13 bases between the two ends. Germline V gene lookup returns CDR1 LGHNA and CDR2 YSLEER. This CDR3 contains 15 residues. For the CDR3, the DNA is TGCGCCAGCAGCCAAGAAAGACAGAGAGCGTCACCCCTCCACTTT. This encodes CASSQERQRASPLHF.

CDR3 in DNA: TGTGCCAGCAGCTCACGACAGGGGGCGAACGAGCAGTACTTC. Translated: CASSSRQGANEQYF. The rearrangement links TRBV5-4 to TRBJ2-7; 10 bases line up with TRBD1. Germline assignment: CDR1 SGHNT and CDR2 YYREEE (reference sequence). The CDR3 is 14 amino acids. V lost 3 bases, J lost 5 bases, and 5 bases stayed unmatched.

The chain has TRBV19 and TRBJ1-5; 9 bases map to TRBD1. Germline V lookup: CDR1 LNHDA, CDR2 SQIVND (reference sequence). With V trimmed by 7 bases and J by 0 bases, 4 bases remained unmatched. The CDR3 runs to 15 residues. For the CDR3, the DNA is TGTGCCAGTAACCCGGGACAGGGTAGCAATCAGCCCCAGCATTTT. This sequence encodes CASNPGQGSNQPQHF.

V gene TRBV5-1 combines with J gene TRBJ2-3; 13 bases map to TRBD2. Germline CDR1 SGHRS, CDR2 YFSETQ. The CDR3 sequence is 15 residues long. V was clipped by 5 bases and J by 2 bases; unmatched bases: 2. The CDR3 sequence: CASRTSGGNTDTQYF. The CDR3 DNA is TGCGCCAGCAGGACTAGCGGGGGGAACACAGATACGCAGTATTTT.

V is TRBV5-4 and J is TRBJ2-7, with 14 positions matching TRBD2. V trimming: 4 bases; J trimming: 11 bases; junction bases outside the gene matches: 17. The CDR3 runs 17 residues. Germline CDR1 reads SGHNT; CDR2 reads YYREEE (reference sequence). The CDR3: CASSPGLAGDGAKIEYF. The CDR3 DNA reads as TGTGCCAGCAGCCCGGGACTAGCGGGGGACGGGGCTAAGATTGAGTACTTC.

V is TRBV7-3 and J is TRBJ2-1; 7 bases line up with TRBD1. The length of the CDR3 is 15 residues. With 0 bases clipped from V and 7 bases from J, the junction kept 6 bases outside the gene matches. Germline CDR1 is SGHTA and CDR2 is FQGTGA. For the CDR3, the DNA is TGTGCCAGCAGCTTAACAGGGGGCCGGGGAAATGAGCAGTTCTTC. It specifies CASSLTGGRGNEQFF.

The chain carries TRBV2 and TRBJ2-7; 9 bases are a match to TRBD1. In germline, CDR1 is SNHLY, CDR2 FYNNEI. CDR3 length: 13 amino acids. The J segment lost 4 bases and the V segment lost 6 bases, leaving 4 bases of the junction unmatched. This CDR3 is CASSRDREYEQYF. The CDR3 DNA follows: TGTGCCAGCAGCCGGGACAGGGAGTACGAGCAGTACTTC.